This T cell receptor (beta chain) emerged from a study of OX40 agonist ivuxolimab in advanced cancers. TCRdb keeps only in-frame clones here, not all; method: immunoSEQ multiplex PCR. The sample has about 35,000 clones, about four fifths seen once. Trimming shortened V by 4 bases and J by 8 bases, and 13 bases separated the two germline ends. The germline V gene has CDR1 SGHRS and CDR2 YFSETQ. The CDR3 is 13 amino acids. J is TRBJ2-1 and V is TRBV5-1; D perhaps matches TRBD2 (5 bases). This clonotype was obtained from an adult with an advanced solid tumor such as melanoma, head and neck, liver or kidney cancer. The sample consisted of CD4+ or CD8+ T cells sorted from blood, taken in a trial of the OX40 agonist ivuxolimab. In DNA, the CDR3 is TGCGCCAGCAGCCTGGTACGGGGTTATGAGCAGTTCTTC. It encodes CASSLVRGYEQFF.